This paragraph covers one T cell receptor (beta chain) sequence. Produced via immunoSEQ multiplex PCR; TCRdb's table is partial and in-frame only. The top ten clones hold 5.8% of a sample with 130,000 to 150,000 clones, approximately 93% of them seen once. The source of the sample is a study of control samples from healthy donors and cancer patients. In germline, CDR1 is SGHRS, CDR2 YFSETQ. There are 12 residues in the CDR3. Trimming pared 1 base from V and 8 bases from J, leaving 6 bases between. The receptor's source is a man between 18 and 35 years old in good health. What was sequenced was blood. V is TRBV5-1 and J is TRBJ1-4, with D uncertain. CDR3 protein: CASSLTGEKLFF. The CDR3 DNA sequence: TGCGCCAGCAGCTTGACGGGAGAAAAACTGTTTTTT.